The 14 T cell receptor beta chains reported below all come from one sample, sequenced in a study of blood T cell repertoires in COVID-19. Libraries were prepared by immunoSEQ multiplex PCR; TCRdb keeps only in-frame clonotypes and omits some of them. Of about 380,000 clones listed, around 87% are singletons. Material: PBMCs or T cells enriched from blood (not recorded which). These receptors were collected from a man younger than 40 who had recovered from COVID-19.

This clone is a singleton in its sample. In DNA form, the CDR3 reads TGTGCCAGTACCCACAGCTATAGCAATCAGCCCCAGCATTTT. Translation: CASTHSYSNQPQHF. The V call is TRBV19, the J call TRBJ1-5; no definite D call. The germline V and J ends were trimmed by 7 bases and 0 bases, with 10 bases remaining between them. The CDR3 contains 14 residues. Germline V gene sequence: CDR1 LNHDA, CDR2 SQIVND (reference sequence).

V gene TRBV10-1 combines with J gene TRBJ2-1; 8 bases are shared with TRBD1. This CDR3 is 14 amino acids long. V gave up 6 bases and J gave up 5 bases; unmatched junction bases: 6. Germline-derived CDR1 and CDR2 are WNHNN and SYGVQD (reference sequence). This CDR3 is CASSPGGLDNEQFF. Written as DNA, the CDR3 is TGCGCCAGCAGCCCAGGGGGCTTGGACAATGAGCAGTTCTTC.

The chain employs TRBV5-5 and TRBJ1-2, with D possibly being TRBD1 (5 bases). From germline, CDR1 is SGHKS and CDR2 YYEKEE (reference sequence). The V gene lost 0 bases and the J gene lost 2 bases, with 5 bases spanning the gap. CDR3 length equals 13 residues. CDR3 protein: CASSLEGNYGYTF. CDR3 nucleotide sequence: TGTGCCAGCAGCTTGGAGGGGAACTATGGCTACACCTTC.

The chain employs TRBV5-8 and TRBJ1-6; unclear D gene. Trimming removed 5 bases at V and 8 bases at J, with 14 bases between. The CDR3 is 14 amino acids. Per germline, CDR1 SGHTS and CDR2 YDEGEE. CDR3 nucleotide sequence: TGTGCCAGCAGTCGCGGCCAAGCTGATTCACCCCTCCACTTT. Its protein product is CASSRGQADSPLHF.

The chain uses TRBV29-1 and TRBJ2-3; 9 bases line up with TRBD1. Looked up from germline, CDR1 is SQVTM and CDR2 is ANQGSEA. V lost 7 bases to trimming and J lost 1 base; unmatched junction nucleotides: 6. This CDR3 is 14 amino acids long. The CDR3 sequence is CSETGGWGTDTQYF. In DNA, the CDR3 is TGCAGCGAGACAGGGGGGTGGGGCACAGATACGCAGTATTTT.

This clone was found once. V usage is TRBV16 and J usage is TRBJ1-1; 7 bases align to TRBD1. Germline assignment: CDR1 KGHSY and CDR2 FQNENV. J lost 6 bases, V lost 4 bases, and 5 bases had no gene match. This CDR3 has 13 amino acids. The CDR3 loop is CASSPYRGAEAFF. The CDR3 region has the DNA TGTGCCAGCAGCCCTTACAGGGGTGCTGAAGCTTTCTTT.

This chain joins TRBV7-6 and TRBJ1-1; D might be TRBD1 (6 bases). From germline, CDR1 is SGHVS and CDR2 FNYEAQ. The CDR3 is 13 residues long. V was shortened by 2 bases and J by 6 bases, with 10 bases between the two germline ends. The CDR3 sequence: CASSLQGWAEAFF. Here the CDR3 DNA reads TGTGCCAGCAGCTTACAGGGGTGGGCTGAAGCTTTCTTT. The whole variable domain, filled in from reference TRBV7-6 and TRBJ1-1, reads GAGVSQSPRYKVTKRGQDVALRCDPISGHVSLYWYRQALGQGPEFLTYFNYEAQQDKSGLPNDRFSAERPEGSISTLTIQRTEQRDSAMYRCASSLQGWAEAFFGQGTRLTVV.

V usage is TRBV4-3 and J usage is TRBJ1-3; 7 bases match TRBD1. V lost 0 bases to trimming and J lost 3 bases; unmatched junction nucleotides: 8. From germline, CDR1 is LGHNA and CDR2 YSLEER. The CDR3 contains 17 residues. CDR3 amino acids: CASSQEATGYGGNTIYF. Written as DNA, the CDR3 is TGCGCCAGCAGCCAAGAAGCGACAGGGTATGGTGGAAACACCATATATTTT.

DNA for the CDR3: TGTGCCAGCAGCTTAGCAATGCGGAAATTTGAAGCTTTCTTT. This encodes CASSLAMRKFEAFF. The chain has TRBV7-2 and TRBJ1-1; D remains ambiguous. Germline CDR1 and CDR2: SGHTA and FQGNSA. V was clipped by 0 bases and J by 7 bases, with 12 bases between them. The CDR3 has 14 amino acids.

This chain links TRBV3-1 (or the pseudogene TRBV3-2) with TRBJ1-5, with D possibly matching TRBD1 (6 bases). Trimming stripped 1 base from V and 3 bases from J, with 10 bases between. This CDR3 comprises 15 residues. CDR1 is LGHDT and CDR2 is YNNKEL in the germline V gene (reference sequence). The CDR3 coding sequence is TGTGCCAGCAGCCAAGCATCAGGGGCCAATCAGCCCCAGCATTTT. It yields the protein CASSQASGANQPQHF.

This chain uses TRBV6-5 with TRBJ2-7, with 8 bases fitting TRBD1. Per the germline V gene, CDR1 is MNHEY and CDR2 is SVGAGI. CDR3 size: 13 residues. The trim removed 6 bases at V and 3 bases at J, leaving 4 bases unmatched. The CDR3 sequence is CASSRQGFYEQYF. CDR3 nucleotides: TGTGCCAGCAGCCGACAGGGGTTCTACGAGCAGTACTTC.

This clone has just one count. The J gene is TRBJ2-2, the V gene TRBV25-1, with unresolved D. Germline V gives CDR1 MGHDK, CDR2 SYGVNS. Deletions cut 2 bases from V and 3 bases from J, with 10 bases between. The CDR3 extends over 15 amino acids. The CDR3 reads CASSERRSDTGELFF. CDR3 in DNA: TGTGCCAGCAGTGAACGCAGGTCTGACACCGGGGAGCTGTTTTTT.

The V and J genes are TRBV9 and TRBJ1-1, with 9 positions matching TRBD1. Germline V gene sequence: CDR1 SGDLS, CDR2 YYNGEE. V lost 3 bases, J lost 1 base, and 1 base stayed unmatched. The CDR3 is 14 amino acids. CDR3 bases: TGTGCCAGCAGCGGACAGGGGGGGAACACTGAAGCTTTCTTT. Encoded protein: CASSGQGGNTEAFF.

This clone has only a few counts. This chain connects TRBV11-2 to TRBJ2-5, with unresolved D. The CDR3 loop spans 13 amino acids. CDR1 and CDR2 from the germline V gene are SGHAT and FQNNGV. V was shortened by 2 bases and J by 2 bases, with 6 bases between the two germline ends. CDR3 loop: CASSLWSQETQYF. The CDR3 bases are TGTGCCAGCAGCTTATGGAGTCAAGAGACCCAGTACTTC.